The next 14 T cell receptor beta chains were all read from a single sample in a study of vaccination effects on CD4 cells after COVID-19. In the ViraFEST assay, antigen-specific CD4+ clonotypes were identified by expansion after peptide-pool stimulation. CD4+ T cells were isolated after about eleven days of culture. Nucleocapsid antibody tests were negative, and the vaccine recipients had no prior SARS-CoV-2 infection. These receptors are not linked to any known antigen. This table comes from immunoSEQ multiplex PCR, and its TCRdb copy is limited to in-frame clones, with some not included. The table has about 38,000 clones, roughly two thirds seen once. The sequences come from CD4+ T cells from PBMCs cultured with SARS-CoV-2 spike peptides, collected before COVID-19 vaccination. Receptors originate from a human donor who received a COVID-19 vaccine.

The chain is built from TRBV30 and TRBJ2-5; TRBD2 aligns across 7 bases. This CDR3 contains 13 residues. Germline V gives CDR1 GTSNPN, CDR2 SVGIG (reference sequence). V gave up 8 bases and J gave up 8 bases; unmatched junction bases: 14. The CDR3 region is CALGGEGGITQYF. The CDR3 DNA follows: TGTGCCCTTGGTGGGGAGGGCGGGATTACCCAGTACTTC.

Turning to this clone: It is unclear where the CDR3 begins or ends on the DNA, so no DNA is shown, and the CDR3 is as TCRdb lists it. The chain has TRBV12-1 and TRBJ1-6. TRBV12-1 is noted as a pseudogene. The CDR3 is 13 amino acids long, termini counted. The CDR3 loop reads CASSFGRGSPLHF.

This chain uses TRBV11-1 with TRBJ2-1, with a weak D call TRBD2 (6 bases). In germline, CDR1 is SGHAT, CDR2 FQDESV (reference sequence). CDR3 length: 17 amino acids. Trimming removed 0 bases from V and 4 bases from J, with 16 bases in between. CDR3: CASSLALSLARYNEQFF. DNA for the CDR3: TGTGCCAGCAGCTTAGCGCTAAGTCTAGCGAGGTACAATGAGCAGTTCTTC.

The chain employs TRBV6-1 and TRBJ1-2; a weak D match, TRBD1 (6 bases). Trimming took 2 bases from V and 6 from J, leaving 13 bases between them. This CDR3 is built from 14 residues. The germline V gene encodes CDR1 MNHNS and CDR2 SASEGT. This CDR3 is CASSERGQRDGYTF. CDR3 sequence (DNA): TGTGCCAGCAGTGAACGGGGACAAAGGGATGGCTACACCTTC.

This clone has only a few counts. The gene calls are TRBV11-2 and TRBJ2-7; D is uncertain. Deletions cut 3 bases from V and 5 bases from J, with 8 bases between. This CDR3 has 12 amino acids. Germline CDR1 and CDR2: SGHAT and FQNNGV. The DNA of the CDR3 is TGTGCCAGCAGCTTCGGTGGGCACGAGCAGTACTTC. It yields the protein CASSFGGHEQYF.

The chain couples TRBV6-5 to TRBJ1-1; 7 bases line up with TRBD1. Looked up from germline, CDR1 is MNHEY and CDR2 is SVGAGI. This CDR3 contains 13 residues. The ends lost 6 bases at V and 7 bases at J; junction bases unmatched: 8. CDR3 amino acids: CASREGTEVEAFF. CDR3 bases: TGTGCCAGCAGGGAGGGGACAGAAGTTGAAGCTTTCTTT.

This chain links TRBV2 with TRBJ2-5; maybe TRBD2 (5 bases). Germline CDR1 reads SNHLY; CDR2 reads FYNNEI. The CDR3 loop spans 12 amino acids. V was clipped by 3 bases and J by 4 bases, with 6 bases between them. CDR3 DNA sequence: TGTGCCAGCAGTGAGGGGAGAGAGACCCAGTACTTC. Translating gives CASSEGRETQYF.

The V gene is TRBV29-1, the J gene TRBJ1-2; 7 positions match TRBD1. The CDR3 is 13 residues long. Germline CDR1 and CDR2: SQVTM and ANQGSEA. With 7 bases clipped from V and 5 bases from J, the junction kept 10 bases outside the gene matches. CDR3 DNA: TGCAGCGCCGGCTCGGGACAGCTATATGGCTACACCTTC. Translated: CSAGSGQLYGYTF.

The chain combines TRBV7-2 with TRBJ2-1; D might be TRBD1 or TRBD2, each matching 6 bases. Germline V lookup: CDR1 SGHTA, CDR2 FQGNSA. The CDR3 contains 14 residues. The V end lost 2 bases, the J end lost 13 bases, and 18 bases lay between the germline ends. The CDR3 DNA is TGTGCCAGCAGCTTAAGTCCGGGGGCCACGCTCCAGTTCTTC. This translates into CASSLSPGATLQFF.

The sample holds a few counts of this clone. The V call is TRBV5-1, the J call TRBJ1-4, with D perhaps matching TRBD1 (5 bases). Germline CDR1 reads SGHRS; CDR2 reads YFSETQ. The CDR3 length is 16 residues. The V gene lost 0 bases and the J gene lost 4 bases, with 13 bases spanning the gap. DNA of the CDR3: TGCGCCAGCAGCTTGGTACCCGGGGCGGGTAATGAAAAACTGTTTTTT. This encodes CASSLVPGAGNEKLFF.

The chain uses TRBV3-1 (or the pseudogene TRBV3-2) and TRBJ2-1; 12 bases line up with TRBD2. Germline lookup yields CDR1 LGHDT and CDR2 YNNKEL (reference sequence). This CDR3 is 16 amino acids long. Losses at the gene ends were 1 base for V and 10 bases for J; bases not matched to a gene: 8. CDR3 coding DNA: TGTGCCAGCAGCCAAGGGACGGGACTAGCGGGCCGGGAGCAGTTCTTC. Translated: CASSQGTGLAGREQFF.

The rearrangement uses TRBV30 and TRBJ1-3; 10 bases map to TRBD1. The CDR3 has 14 amino acids. CDR1 is GTSNPN and CDR2 is SVGIG in the germline V gene (reference sequence). With V trimmed by 7 bases and J by 4 bases, 7 bases remained unmatched. The CDR3 region is CASDRGLGGNTIYF. The DNA for the CDR3 is TGTGCCTCTGACAGGGGGCTTGGGGGAAACACCATATATTTT.

This clone is medium-sized (0.01 to 0.1%) within its sample. The chain is built from TRBV4-2 and TRBJ2-5; D is perhaps TRBD2 (6 bases). Deletions cut 0 bases from V and 5 bases from J, with 7 bases between. The CDR3 is made up of 13 amino acids. In germline, CDR1 is LGHNA, CDR2 YNFKEQ. CDR3 residues: CASSQEGGETQYF. The CDR3, as DNA: TGTGCCAGCAGCCAAGAGGGAGGCGAGACCCAGTACTTC.

J is TRBJ1-5 and V is TRBV12-1; the table's D call of TRBD1 was not tested on the DNA. TRBV12-1 is designated a pseudogene. CDR3 length: 15 amino acids. CDR3 sequence (DNA): TGTGCCAGCAGCGCGGACAGGGGGGTCAATCAGCCCCAGCATTTT. It yields the protein CASSADRGVNQPQHF.